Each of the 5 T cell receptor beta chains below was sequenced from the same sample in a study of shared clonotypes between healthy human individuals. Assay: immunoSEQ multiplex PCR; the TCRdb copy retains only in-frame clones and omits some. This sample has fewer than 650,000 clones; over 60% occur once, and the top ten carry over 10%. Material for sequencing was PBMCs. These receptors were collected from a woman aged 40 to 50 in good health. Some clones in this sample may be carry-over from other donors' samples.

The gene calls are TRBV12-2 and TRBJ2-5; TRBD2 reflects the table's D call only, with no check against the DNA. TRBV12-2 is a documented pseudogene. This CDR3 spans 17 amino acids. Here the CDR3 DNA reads TGTGCAAGTCGCTTAGGCCTTAGCGGGAGGGCACAAGAGACCCAGTACTTC. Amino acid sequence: CASRLGLSGRAQETQYF.

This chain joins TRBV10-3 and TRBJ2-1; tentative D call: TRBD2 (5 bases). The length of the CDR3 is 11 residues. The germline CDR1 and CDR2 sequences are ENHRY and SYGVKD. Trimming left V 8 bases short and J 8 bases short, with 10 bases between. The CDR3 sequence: CAIGAGDEQFF. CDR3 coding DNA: TGTGCCATCGGTGCGGGCGATGAGCAGTTCTTC.

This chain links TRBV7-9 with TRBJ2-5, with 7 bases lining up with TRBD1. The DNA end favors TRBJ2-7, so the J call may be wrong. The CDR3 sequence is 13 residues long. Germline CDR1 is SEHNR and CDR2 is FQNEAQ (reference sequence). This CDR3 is CASSRQGGNEQYF. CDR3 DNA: TGTGCCAGCAGCCGACAGGGCGGCAACGAGCAGTACTTC.

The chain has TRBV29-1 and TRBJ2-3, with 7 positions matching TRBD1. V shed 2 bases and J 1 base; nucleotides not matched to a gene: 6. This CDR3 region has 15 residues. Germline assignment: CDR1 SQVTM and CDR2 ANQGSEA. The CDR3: CSVEIRQGGTDTQYF. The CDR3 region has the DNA TGCAGCGTTGAAATCCGGCAGGGGGGCACAGATACGCAGTATTTT.

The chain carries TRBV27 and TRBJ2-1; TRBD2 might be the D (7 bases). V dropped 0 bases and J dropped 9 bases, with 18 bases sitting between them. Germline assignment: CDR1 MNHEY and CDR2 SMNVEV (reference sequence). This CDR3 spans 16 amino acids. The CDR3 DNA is TGTGCCAGCAGTTTATCCGCGGGGGCGAGTTTAAGTGAGCAGTTCTTC. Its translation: CASSLSAGASLSEQFF.